The 10 T cell receptor beta chains listed next were all sequenced from one sample in a study of long-term antiretroviral therapy in people with HIV. Running of the v3.0 immunoSEQ assay took place at survey level. Measured with immunoSEQ multiplex PCR; TCRdb has only the in-frame clones, and not every one. The sample gives roughly 28,000 clones, roughly 80% of which show up once; approximately 9.5% is in the top ten. Sequencing used unsorted PBMCs, obtained 3 years after starting antiretroviral therapy. The source is a man between 35 and 55 years old with HIV.

This clone has only one observation. This CDR3 reads CASSQSWQGNTIYF. In nucleotides, the CDR3 is TGTGCCAGCAGCCAATCCTGGCAGGGGAACACCATATATTTT. This rearrangement joins TRBV16 to TRBJ1-3; D perhaps matches TRBD1 (6 bases). This CDR3 has 14 amino acids. V lost 0 bases and J lost 7, with 10 bases in between. Per the germline V gene, CDR1 is KGHSY and CDR2 is FQNENV.

The chain uses TRBV25-1 and TRBJ1-4; no clear D. Per the germline V gene, CDR1 is MGHDK and CDR2 is SYGVNS. V was clipped by 6 bases and J by 5 bases, with 13 bases between them. The CDR3 extends over 14 amino acids. CDR3 region: CASRGGQNNEKLFF. For the CDR3, the DNA is TGTGCCAGCAGGGGCGGGCAGAACAATGAAAAACTGTTTTTT.

About this clone itself: Germline and junction disagree at one end, which may indicate a read error. This chain joins TRBV9 and TRBJ1-2; 9 nucleotides align to TRBD1. This CDR3 is 11 amino acids long. Germline V gene sequence: CDR1 SGDLS, CDR2 YYNGEE. The CDR3 sequence is CASSVAKTGGF. The CDR3 nucleotides are TGTGCCAGCAGCGTAGCTAAGACAGGGGGTTTC.

The V call is TRBV7-9, the J call TRBJ2-7; D unresolved. The CDR3 is 16 amino acids. Trimming left V 1 base short and J 0 bases short, with 13 bases between. Germline lookup yields CDR1 SEHNR and CDR2 FQNEAQ (reference sequence). CDR3 in DNA: TGTGCCAGCAGCTTAGAGGTACATCTGTACTCCTACGAGCAGTACTTC. Its translation is CASSLEVHLYSYEQYF.

The rearrangement links TRBV11-2 to TRBJ2-7; 9 nucleotides agree with TRBD1. Unmatched junction bases numbered 5, after V lost 3 bases and J lost 5 bases. The V gene's germline CDR1 is SGHAT and CDR2 FQNNGV. The CDR3 is 14 residues long. The CDR3 sequence is CASSFDRGRHEQYF. The CDR3 DNA reads TGTGCCAGCAGCTTTGACAGGGGGAGGCACGAGCAGTACTTC. The entire variable domain, with the rest obtained from reference TRBV11-2 and TRBJ2-7, is as follows: EAGVAQSPRYKIIEKRQSVAFWCNPISGHATLYWYQQILGQGPKLLIQFQNNGVVDDSQLPKDRFSAERLKGVDSTLKIQPAKLEDSAVYLCASSFDRGRHEQYFGPGTRLTVT.

This chain uses TRBV18 with TRBJ2-1, with D hard to call. This CDR3 is built from 14 residues. From germline, CDR1 is KGHSH and CDR2 LQKENI. Between the trimmed V and J ends, which lost 2 bases and 8 bases, there was a span of 13 bases. CDR3 nucleotide sequence: TGTGCCAGCTCACCAGGCCCCGCGGCCCATGAGCAGTTCTTC. This encodes CASSPGPAAHEQFF.

The V call is TRBV16, the J call TRBJ1-2; D may be TRBD1 (6 bases). This CDR3 is built from 14 residues. Deletions cut 4 bases from V and 0 bases from J, with 9 bases between. Germline CDR1 is KGHSY and CDR2 is FQNENV. The CDR3 region has the DNA TGTGCCAGCAGCCGGACAGCCTCTAACTATGGCTACACCTTC. Translating gives CASSRTASNYGYTF.

This sequence joins TRBV2 and TRBJ1-6, with D perhaps matching TRBD1 (6 bases). Germline V gives CDR1 SNHLY, CDR2 FYNNEI. There are 12 residues in the CDR3. Trimming left V 7 bases short and J 9 bases short, with 10 bases between. As DNA, the CDR3 is TGTGCCAGCACAGGGGAATCTTCACCCCTCCACTTT. Translation: CASTGESSPLHF.

The chain has TRBV7-9 and TRBJ2-7; 7 nucleotides line up with TRBD2. This CDR3 spans 14 amino acids. Germline V gene lookup returns CDR1 SEHNR and CDR2 FQNEAQ (reference sequence). After removal of 4 bases from V and 0 bases from J, the junction contained 3 bases not matched to a gene. The CDR3 coding sequence is TGTGCCAGCAGCTCCCGGGACTACTCCTACGAGCAGTACTTC. Translated: CASSSRDYSYEQYF.

V gene TRBV2 combines with J gene TRBJ2-1, with D unclear. V dropped 7 bases and J dropped 5 bases, with 9 bases sitting between them. The CDR3 is made up of 12 amino acids. The V gene's germline CDR1 is SNHLY and CDR2 FYNNEI. The CDR3 sequence: CASMSINNEQFF. DNA for the CDR3: TGTGCCAGCATGTCGATTAACAATGAGCAGTTCTTC. The whole variable domain, filled in from reference TRBV2 and TRBJ2-1, reads EPEVTQTPSHQVTQMGQEVILRCVPISNHLYFYWYRQILGQKVEFLVSFYNNEISEKSEIFDDQFSVERPDGSNFTLKIRSTKLEDSAMYFCASMSINNEQFFGPGTRLTVL.